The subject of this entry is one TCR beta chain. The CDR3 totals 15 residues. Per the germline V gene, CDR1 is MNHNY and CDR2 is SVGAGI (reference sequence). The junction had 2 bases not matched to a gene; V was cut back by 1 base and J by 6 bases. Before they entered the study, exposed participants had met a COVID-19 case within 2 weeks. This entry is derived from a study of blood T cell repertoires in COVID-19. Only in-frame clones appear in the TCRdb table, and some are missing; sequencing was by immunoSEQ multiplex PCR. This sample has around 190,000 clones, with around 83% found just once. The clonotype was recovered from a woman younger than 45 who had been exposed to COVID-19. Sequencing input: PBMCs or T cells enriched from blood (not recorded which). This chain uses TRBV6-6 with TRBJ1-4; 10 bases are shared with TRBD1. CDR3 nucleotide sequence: TGTGCCAGCAGTTACTTCGGGACAGGGGATGAAAAACTGTTTTTT. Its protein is CASSYFGTGDEKLFF.